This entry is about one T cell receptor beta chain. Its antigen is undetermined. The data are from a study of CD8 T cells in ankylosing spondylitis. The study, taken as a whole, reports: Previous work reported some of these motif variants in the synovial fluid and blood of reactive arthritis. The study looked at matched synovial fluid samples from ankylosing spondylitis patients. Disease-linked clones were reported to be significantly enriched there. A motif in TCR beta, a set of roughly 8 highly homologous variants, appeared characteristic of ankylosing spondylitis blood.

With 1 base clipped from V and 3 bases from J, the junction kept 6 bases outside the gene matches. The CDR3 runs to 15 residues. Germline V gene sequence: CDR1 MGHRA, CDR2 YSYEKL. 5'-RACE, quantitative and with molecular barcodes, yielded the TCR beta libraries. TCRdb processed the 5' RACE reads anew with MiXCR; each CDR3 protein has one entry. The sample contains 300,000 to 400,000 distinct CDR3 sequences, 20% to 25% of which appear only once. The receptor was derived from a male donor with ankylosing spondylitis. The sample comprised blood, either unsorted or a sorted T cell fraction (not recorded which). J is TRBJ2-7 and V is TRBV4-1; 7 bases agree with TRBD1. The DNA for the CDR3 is TGCGCCAGCAGCCAAGTTTGGCAGGGGGTCTACGAGCAGTACTTC. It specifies CASSQVWQGVYEQYF.